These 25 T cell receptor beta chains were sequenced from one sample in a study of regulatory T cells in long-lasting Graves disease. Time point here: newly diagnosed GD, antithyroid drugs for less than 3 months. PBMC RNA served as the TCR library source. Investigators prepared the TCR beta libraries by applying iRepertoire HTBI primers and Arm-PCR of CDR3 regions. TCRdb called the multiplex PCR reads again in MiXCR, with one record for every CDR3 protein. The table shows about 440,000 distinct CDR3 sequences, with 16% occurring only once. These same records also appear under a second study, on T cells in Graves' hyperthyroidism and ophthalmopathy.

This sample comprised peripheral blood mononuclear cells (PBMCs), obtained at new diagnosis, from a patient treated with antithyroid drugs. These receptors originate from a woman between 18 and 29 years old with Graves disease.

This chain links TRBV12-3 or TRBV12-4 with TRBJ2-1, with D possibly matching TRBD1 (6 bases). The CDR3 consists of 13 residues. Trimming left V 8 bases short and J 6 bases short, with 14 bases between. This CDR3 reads CASRDTIINEQFF. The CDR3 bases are TGTGCCAGCCGGGACACGATAATCAATGAGCAGTTCTTC.

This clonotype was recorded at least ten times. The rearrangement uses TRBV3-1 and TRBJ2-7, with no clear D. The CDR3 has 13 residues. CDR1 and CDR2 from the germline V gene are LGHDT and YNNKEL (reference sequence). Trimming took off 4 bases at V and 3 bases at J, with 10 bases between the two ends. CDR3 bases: TGTGCCAGCAGCCCGACACCTCACTACGAGCAGTACTTC. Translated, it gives CASSPTPHYEQYF.

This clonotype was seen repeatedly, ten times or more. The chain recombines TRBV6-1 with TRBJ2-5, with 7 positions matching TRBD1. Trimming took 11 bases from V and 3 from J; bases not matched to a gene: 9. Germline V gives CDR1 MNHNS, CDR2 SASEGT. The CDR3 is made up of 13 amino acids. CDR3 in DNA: TGTGCCTCACGCAGAGGGACAGAAGAGACCCAGTACTTC. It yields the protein CASRRGTEETQYF.

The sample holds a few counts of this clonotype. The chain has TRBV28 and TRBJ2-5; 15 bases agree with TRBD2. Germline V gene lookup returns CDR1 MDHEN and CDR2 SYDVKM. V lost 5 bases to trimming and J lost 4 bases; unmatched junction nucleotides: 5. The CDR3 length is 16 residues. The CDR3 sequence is CASSTPGLAGGETQYF. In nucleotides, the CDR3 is TGTGCCAGCAGTACCCCGGGACTAGCGGGAGGAGAGACCCAGTACTTC. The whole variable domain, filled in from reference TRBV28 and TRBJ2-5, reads DVKVTQSSRYLVKRTGEKVFLECVQDMDHENMFWYRQDPGLGLRLIYFSYDVKMKEKGDIPEGYSVSREKKERFSLILESASTNQTSMYLCASSTPGLAGGETQYFGPGTRLLVL.

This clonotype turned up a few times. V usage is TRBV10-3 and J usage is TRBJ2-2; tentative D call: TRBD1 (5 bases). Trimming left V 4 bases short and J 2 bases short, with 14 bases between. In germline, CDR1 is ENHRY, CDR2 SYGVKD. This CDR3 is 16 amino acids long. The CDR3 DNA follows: TGTGCCATCAGTGTCCCGACAGTCTCAAACACCGGGGAGCTGTTTTTT. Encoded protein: CAISVPTVSNTGELFF.

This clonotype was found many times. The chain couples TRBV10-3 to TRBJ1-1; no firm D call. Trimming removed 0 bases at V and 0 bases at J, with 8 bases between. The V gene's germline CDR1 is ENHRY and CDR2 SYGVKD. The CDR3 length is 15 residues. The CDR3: CAISESLLMNTEAFF. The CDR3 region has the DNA TGTGCCATCAGTGAGTCCCTTCTCATGAACACTGAAGCTTTCTTT.

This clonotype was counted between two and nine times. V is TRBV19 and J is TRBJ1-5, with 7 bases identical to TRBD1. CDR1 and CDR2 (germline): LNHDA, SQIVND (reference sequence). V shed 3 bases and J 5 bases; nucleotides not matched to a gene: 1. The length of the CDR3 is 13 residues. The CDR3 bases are TGTGCCAGTAGTATGACAGGGCATCAGCCCCAGCATTTT. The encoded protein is CASSMTGHQPQHF.

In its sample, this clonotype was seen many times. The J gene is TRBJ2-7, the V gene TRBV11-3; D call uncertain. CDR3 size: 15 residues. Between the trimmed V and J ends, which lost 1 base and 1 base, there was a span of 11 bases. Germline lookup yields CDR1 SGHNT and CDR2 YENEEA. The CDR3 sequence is CASSLGGKQSYEQYF. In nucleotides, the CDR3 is TGTGCCAGCAGCTTAGGTGGGAAACAGTCCTACGAGCAGTACTTC.

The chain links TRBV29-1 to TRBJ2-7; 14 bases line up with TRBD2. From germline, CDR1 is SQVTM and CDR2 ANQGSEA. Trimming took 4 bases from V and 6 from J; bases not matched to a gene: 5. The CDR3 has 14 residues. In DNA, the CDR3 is TGCAGCGTTGGACTAGCGGGAGGGCCCCGCGAGCAGTACTTC. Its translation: CSVGLAGGPREQYF.

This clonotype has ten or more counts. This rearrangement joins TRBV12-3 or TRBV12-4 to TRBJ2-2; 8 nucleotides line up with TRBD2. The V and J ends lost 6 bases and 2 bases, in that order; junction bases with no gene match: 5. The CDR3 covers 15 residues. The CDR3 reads CASRRAGVNTGELFF. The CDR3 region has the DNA TGTGCCAGCAGAAGAGCGGGGGTAAACACCGGGGAGCTGTTTTTT.

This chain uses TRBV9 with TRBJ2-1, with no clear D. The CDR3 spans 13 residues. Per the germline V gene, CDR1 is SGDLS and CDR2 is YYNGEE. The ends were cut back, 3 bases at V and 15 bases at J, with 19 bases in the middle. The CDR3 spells CASSARIGAPPFF. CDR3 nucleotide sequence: TGTGCCAGCAGCGCCAGAATTGGCGCTCCCCCGTTCTTC.

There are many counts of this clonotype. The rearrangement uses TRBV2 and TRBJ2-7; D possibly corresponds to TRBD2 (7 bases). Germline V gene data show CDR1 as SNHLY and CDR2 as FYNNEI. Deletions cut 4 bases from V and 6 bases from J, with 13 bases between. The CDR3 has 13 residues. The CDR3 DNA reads TGTGCCAGCAGTGGCGGGGGCGGCGGCGAGCAGTACTTC. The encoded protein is CASSGGGGGEQYF.

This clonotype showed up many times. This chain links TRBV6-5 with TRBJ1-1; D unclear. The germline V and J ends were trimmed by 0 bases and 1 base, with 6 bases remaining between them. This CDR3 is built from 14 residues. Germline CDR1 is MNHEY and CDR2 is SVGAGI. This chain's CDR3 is CASSYSGGNTEAFF. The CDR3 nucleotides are TGTGCCAGCAGTTACTCGGGCGGGAACACTGAAGCTTTCTTT.

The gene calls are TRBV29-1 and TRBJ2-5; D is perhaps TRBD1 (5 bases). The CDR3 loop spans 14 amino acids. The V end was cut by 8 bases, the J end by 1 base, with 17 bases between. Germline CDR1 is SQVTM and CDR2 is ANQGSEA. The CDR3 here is CSKNPTGIQETQYF. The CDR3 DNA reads TGCAGCAAAAACCCTACAGGCATCCAAGAGACCCAGTACTTC.

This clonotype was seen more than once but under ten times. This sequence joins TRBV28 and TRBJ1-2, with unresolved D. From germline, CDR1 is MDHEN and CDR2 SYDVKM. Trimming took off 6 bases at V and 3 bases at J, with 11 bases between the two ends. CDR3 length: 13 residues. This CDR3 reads CASSRARDYGYTF. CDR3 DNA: TGTGCCAGCAGCCGCGCAAGGGACTATGGCTACACCTTC.

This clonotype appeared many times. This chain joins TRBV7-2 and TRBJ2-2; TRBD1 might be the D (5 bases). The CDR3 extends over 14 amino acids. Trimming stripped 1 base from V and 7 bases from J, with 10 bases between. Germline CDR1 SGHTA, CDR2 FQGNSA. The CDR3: CASSLVTAHGELFF. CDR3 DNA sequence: TGTGCCAGCAGCTTAGTGACAGCCCACGGGGAGCTGTTTTTT.

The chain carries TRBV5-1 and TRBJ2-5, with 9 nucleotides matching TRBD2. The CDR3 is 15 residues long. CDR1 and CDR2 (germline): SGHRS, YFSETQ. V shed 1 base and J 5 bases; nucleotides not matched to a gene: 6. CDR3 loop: CASSLSSGKGETQYF. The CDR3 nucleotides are TGCGCCAGCAGCTTGTCTAGCGGGAAAGGGGAGACCCAGTACTTC.

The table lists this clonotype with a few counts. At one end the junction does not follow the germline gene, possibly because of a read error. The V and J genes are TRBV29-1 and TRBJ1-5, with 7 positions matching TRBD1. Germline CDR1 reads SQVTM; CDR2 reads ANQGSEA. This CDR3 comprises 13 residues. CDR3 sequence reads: CSVEGQIGQPQRF. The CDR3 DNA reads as TGCAGCGTTGAGGGACAGATAGGTCAGCCCCAGCGTTTT.

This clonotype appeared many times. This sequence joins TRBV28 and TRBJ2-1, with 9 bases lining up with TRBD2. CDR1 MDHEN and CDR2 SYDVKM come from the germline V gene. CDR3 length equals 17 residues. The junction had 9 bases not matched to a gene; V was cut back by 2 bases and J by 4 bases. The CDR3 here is CASSLVGGLAGYNEQFF. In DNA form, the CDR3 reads TGTGCCAGCAGTTTAGTGGGCGGGCTAGCGGGGTACAATGAGCAGTTCTTC.

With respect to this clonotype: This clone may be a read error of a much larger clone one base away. The CDR3, as DNA: TGTGCCAGCAGGACTAGCGGGATGACGAATGAGCAGTACTTC. The encoded protein is CASRTSGMTNEQYF. The chain links TRBV2 to TRBJ2-7; 11 bases are a match to TRBD2. Unmatched junction bases numbered 8, after V lost 6 bases and J lost 7 bases. The CDR3 contains 14 residues. CDR1 and CDR2 (germline): SNHLY, FYNNEI.

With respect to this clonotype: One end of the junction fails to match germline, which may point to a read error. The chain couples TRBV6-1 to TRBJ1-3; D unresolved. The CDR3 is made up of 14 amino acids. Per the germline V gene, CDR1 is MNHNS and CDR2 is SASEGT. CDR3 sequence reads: CASREGLSGNTIYF. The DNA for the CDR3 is TGTGCCAGCAGAGAAGGGTTGTCTGGAAACACCATATATTTT.

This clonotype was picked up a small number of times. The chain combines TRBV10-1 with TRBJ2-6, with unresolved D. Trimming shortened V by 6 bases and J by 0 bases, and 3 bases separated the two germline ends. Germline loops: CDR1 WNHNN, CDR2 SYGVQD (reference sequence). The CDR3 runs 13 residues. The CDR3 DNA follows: TGCGCCAGCAGCGCCTCTGGGGCCAACGTCCTGACTTTC. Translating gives CASSASGANVLTF.

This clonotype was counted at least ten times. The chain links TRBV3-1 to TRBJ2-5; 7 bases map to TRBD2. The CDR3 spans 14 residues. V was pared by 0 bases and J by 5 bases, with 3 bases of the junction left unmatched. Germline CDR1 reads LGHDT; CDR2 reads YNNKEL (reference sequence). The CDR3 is CASSQDAGRETQYF. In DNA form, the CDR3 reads TGTGCCAGCAGCCAAGATGCCGGGAGGGAGACCCAGTACTTC.

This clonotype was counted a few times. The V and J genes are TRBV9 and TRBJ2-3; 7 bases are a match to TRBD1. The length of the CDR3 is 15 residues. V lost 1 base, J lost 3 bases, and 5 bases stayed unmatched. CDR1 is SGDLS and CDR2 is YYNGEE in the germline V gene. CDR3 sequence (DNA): TGTGCCAGCAGCGTAACGGGACAGAGAACAGATACGCAGTATTTT. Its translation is CASSVTGQRTDTQYF.

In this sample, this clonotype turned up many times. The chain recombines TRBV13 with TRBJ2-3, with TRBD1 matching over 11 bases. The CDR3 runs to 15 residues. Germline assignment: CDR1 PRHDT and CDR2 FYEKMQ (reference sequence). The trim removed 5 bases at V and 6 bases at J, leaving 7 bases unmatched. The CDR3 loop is CASSGTGQGADTQYF. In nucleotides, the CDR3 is TGTGCCAGCAGCGGAACCGGACAGGGGGCTGATACGCAGTATTTT.